This T cell receptor (beta chain) originates from a study of shared clonotypes between healthy human individuals. As for the study in general: Researchers drew samples from two women and a few men aged 18 to 49.

This table comes from immunoSEQ multiplex PCR, and its TCRdb copy is limited to in-frame clones, with some not included. The table lists around 940,000 clones, roughly 72% of them singletons. In its sample, this clone was seen once. The same CDR3 is also encoded by other DNA sequences in this sample. CDR1 is MNHNS and CDR2 is SASEGT in the germline V gene. CDR3 length equals 12 residues. Trimming removed 0 bases at V and 5 bases at J, with 3 bases between. Sequencing was performed on memory CD4+ T cells sorted from blood. Documented subset: CD45RA-negative fraction. The chain joins TRBV6-1 to TRBJ2-3; D not certain. The TCR sequence derives from a man aged 18 to 30 in good health. The CDR3 spells CASSEAGDTQYF. The CDR3 bases are TGTGCCAGCAGTGAAGCTGGAGATACGCAGTATTTT.